A single count supports the clone carrying this TCR beta chain. Per the authors' pipeline: Amplification of reference gene primers was used by the study to estimate nucleated cell counts. The protocol was immunoSEQ multiplex PCR, while the TCRdb copy is restricted to in-frame clones and leaves out a portion. V and J calls plus clone size are reproduced from that table; the DNA served to infer D and trimming. The data contain about 310,000 clones, around 87% of them singletons. The data belong to a study of blood T cell repertoires in COVID-19. The overall study: Specimens from acute and convalescent COVID-19 originated in the United States, Italy and Spain. T cells, B-cell-depleted T cells, or PBMCs provided the cDNA or gDNA that served as material.

The germline V and J ends were trimmed by 4 bases and 2 bases, with 16 bases remaining between them. Looked up from germline, CDR1 is MNHEY and CDR2 is SVGAGI. The CDR3 contains 16 residues. Sequenced material: peripheral blood. The V gene is TRBV6-5, the J gene TRBJ2-3; no firm D call. The receptor was isolated from a man aged 50-60 years with active or convalescent COVID-19. The CDR3 is CASSSSLATLTDTQYF. CDR3 DNA sequence: TGTGCCAGCAGTTCCTCTCTGGCGACACTCACAGATACGCAGTATTTT.